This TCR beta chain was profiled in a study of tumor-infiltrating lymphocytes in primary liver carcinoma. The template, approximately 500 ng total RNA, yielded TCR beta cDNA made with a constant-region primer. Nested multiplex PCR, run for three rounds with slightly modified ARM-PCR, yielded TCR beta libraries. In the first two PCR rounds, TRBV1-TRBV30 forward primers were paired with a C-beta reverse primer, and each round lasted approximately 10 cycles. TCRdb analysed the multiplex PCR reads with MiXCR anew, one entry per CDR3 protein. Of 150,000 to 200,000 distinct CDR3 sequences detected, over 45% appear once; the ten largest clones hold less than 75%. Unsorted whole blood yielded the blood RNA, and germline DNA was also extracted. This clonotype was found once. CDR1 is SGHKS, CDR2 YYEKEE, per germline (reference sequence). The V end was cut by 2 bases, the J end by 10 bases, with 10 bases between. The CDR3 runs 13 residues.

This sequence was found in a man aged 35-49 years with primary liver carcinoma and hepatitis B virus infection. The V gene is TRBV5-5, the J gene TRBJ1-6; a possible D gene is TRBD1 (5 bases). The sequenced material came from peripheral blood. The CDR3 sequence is CASSLTGESPLHF. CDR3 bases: TGTGCCAGCAGCTTAACAGGAGAATCACCCCTCCACTTT.